The 27 T cell receptor beta chains given below trace back to one sample, sequenced in a study of spatial heterogeneity in lung cancer. Stated time point: sample taken at primary tumor resection. The sequenced material consisted of unsorted whole RNA from tumor, nontumor lung or frozen PBMC. TCRdb recomputed calls from the 5' RACE reads with MiXCR, one row per CDR3 protein. This table holds more than 75,000 distinct CDR3 sequences, 10% to 15% found once. The starting material was PBMCs, obtained at surgery. The receptors shown here come from a male donor with early-stage non-small cell lung cancer.

This clonotype showed up many times. The rearrangement uses TRBV29-1 and TRBJ1-2; no definite D call. Germline CDR1 reads SQVTM; CDR2 reads ANQGSEA. This CDR3 is built from 13 residues. V lost 2 bases and J lost 0, with 7 bases in between. CDR3 nucleotides: TGCAGCGTTGAATTCAGCGCTAACTATGGCTACACCTTC. It encodes CSVEFSANYGYTF. The variable domain in full, with the rest retrieved from reference TRBV29-1 and TRBJ1-2, is SAVISQKPSRDICQRGTSLTIQCQVDSQVTMMFWYRQQPGQSLTLIATANQGSEATYESGFVIDKFPISRPNLTFSTLTVSNMSPEDSSIYLCSVEFSANYGYTFGSGTRLTVV.

This clonotype has just a few counts. The chain couples TRBV3-1 to TRBJ2-3; 9 bases line up with TRBD2. Germline CDR1 LGHDT, CDR2 YNNKEL (reference sequence). Trimming cost V 3 bases and J 2 bases; bases outside gene matches: 3. There are 15 residues in the CDR3. This CDR3 is CASSQTSGFTDTQYF. CDR3 DNA sequence: TGTGCCAGCAGCCAGACTAGCGGCTTCACAGATACGCAGTATTTT.

In this sample, this clonotype turned up many times. V is TRBV7-3 and J is TRBJ1-1; D not certain. The V and J ends lost 5 bases and 1 base respectively, with 8 bases between them. There are 13 residues in the CDR3. Looked up from germline, CDR1 is SGHTA and CDR2 is FQGTGA. In nucleotides, the CDR3 is TGTGCCAGCAGCATCGAGACGAACACTGAAGCTTTCTTT. Translated, it gives CASSIETNTEAFF. The full variable domain, its missing parts supplied by reference TRBV7-3 and TRBJ1-1, is GAGVSQTPSNKVTEKGKYVELRCDPISGHTALYWYRQSLGQGPEFLIYFQGTGAADDSGLPNDRFFAVRPEGSVSTLKIQRTERGDSAVYLCASSIETNTEAFFGQGTRLTVV.

The table lists this clonotype with many counts. The chain links TRBV3-1 to TRBJ1-4; TRBD1 agrees at 10 bases. From germline, CDR1 is LGHDT and CDR2 YNNKEL (reference sequence). The trim removed 3 bases at V and 6 bases at J, leaving 4 bases unmatched. This CDR3 has 15 residues. The CDR3 bases are TGTGCCAGCAGCCAGATGACAGGGGGCGATGAAAAACTGTTTTTT. Residues: CASSQMTGGDEKLFF.

CDR3 DNA sequence: TGTGCCAGCAGTTTATCCTACCCCTCCTACGAGCAGTACTTC. It codes for CASSLSYPSYEQYF. The rearrangement uses TRBV28 and TRBJ2-7; D remains unclear. Trimming pared 1 base from V and 0 bases from J, leaving 7 bases between. This CDR3 is built from 14 residues. Germline V lookup: CDR1 MDHEN, CDR2 SYDVKM.

This chain connects TRBV7-3 to TRBJ1-2; 7 bases fit TRBD1. Germline assignment: CDR1 SGHTA and CDR2 FQGTGA. The CDR3 covers 14 residues. The V and J ends lost 5 bases and 8 bases, in that order; junction bases with no gene match: 11. The CDR3 sequence: CASSPGQLAGGYTF. In DNA, the CDR3 is TGTGCCAGCAGCCCGGGACAGCTAGCAGGCGGCTACACCTTC.

This sequence joins TRBV19 and TRBJ2-1; D is unresolved. The CDR3 totals 14 residues. The V end was cut by 6 bases, the J end by 0 bases, with 9 bases between. CDR1 LNHDA and CDR2 SQIVND come from the germline V gene (reference sequence). CDR3 bases: TGTGCCAGTAGCAAGGACCGCTCCTACAATGAGCAGTTCTTC. Its protein product is CASSKDRSYNEQFF.

This clonotype was picked up a small number of times. This chain joins TRBV3-1 and TRBJ1-1; TRBD1 is a possible D gene (6 bases). V shed 0 bases and J shed 1 base, with 12 bases lying between them. Germline assignment: CDR1 LGHDT and CDR2 YNNKEL (reference sequence). CDR3 length equals 16 residues. The CDR3 region has the DNA TGTGCCAGCAGCCAAGAATTGGGGGGCCCGAACACTGAAGCTTTCTTT. As protein: CASSQELGGPNTEAFF. The full variable domain, in which reference TRBV3-1 and TRBJ1-1 provide the parts outside the CDR3, is DTAVSQTPKYLVTQMGNDKSIKCEQNLGHDTMYWYKQDSKKFLKIMFSYNNKELIINETVPNRFSPKSPDKAHLNLHINSLELGDSAVYFCASSQELGGPNTEAFFGQGTRLTVV.

This clonotype was observed a handful of times. The chain combines TRBV5-1 with TRBJ1-1, with a weak D call TRBD1 (5 bases). In germline, CDR1 is SGHRS, CDR2 YFSETQ. With 4 bases removed from V and 2 bases from J, the gap between germline ends came to 30 bases. The CDR3 spans 20 residues. CDR3 in DNA: TGCGCCAGCAGCCCGAACGAATTAATGGGCAGGGAGAAAAAAAACACTGAAGCTTTCTTT. This encodes CASSPNELMGREKKNTEAFF.

The V and J genes are TRBV20-1 and TRBJ2-1; D could derive from TRBD1 or TRBD2 (6 bases each). V was shortened by 5 bases and J by 6 bases, with 17 bases between the two germline ends. Germline V CDR1 and CDR2: DFQATT, SNEGSKA (reference sequence). The CDR3 is 14 residues long. CDR3 loop: CSADAGGGINEQFF. CDR3 DNA sequence: TGCAGTGCTGACGCCGGGGGCGGCATCAATGAGCAGTTCTTC.

At least ten counts were recorded for this clonotype. This chain joins TRBV29-1 and TRBJ2-3; the match to TRBD2 covers 8 bases. CDR1 is SQVTM, CDR2 ANQGSEA, per germline. Trimming removed 5 bases from V and 2 bases from J; junction bases left unmatched: 12. The CDR3 is 16 residues long. CDR3 residues: CSVSRTSGLITDTQYF. In nucleotides, the CDR3 is TGCAGCGTTTCCCGAACTAGCGGACTTATCACAGATACGCAGTATTTT.

The chain links TRBV13 to TRBJ2-6, with 12 bases lining up with TRBD1. V was pared by 5 bases and J by 4 bases, with 3 bases of the junction left unmatched. This CDR3 spans 16 amino acids. The germline CDR1 and CDR2 sequences are PRHDT and FYEKMQ (reference sequence). CDR3 in DNA: TGTGCCAGCAGCGCGGGACAGGGGGCGGGGGCCAACGTCCTGACTTTC. The encoded protein is CASSAGQGAGANVLTF.

This clonotype was observed at least ten times. V and J are TRBV6-2 or TRBV6-3 and TRBJ1-5; no firm D call. The CDR3 sequence is 14 residues long. Germline lookup yields CDR1 MNHEY and CDR2 SVGEGT. V dropped 2 bases and J dropped 0 bases, with 5 bases sitting between them. The DNA of the CDR3 is TGTGCCAGCAGTTACGGCGCTAGCAATCAGCCCCAGCATTTT. Translating gives CASSYGASNQPQHF.

This clonotype occurred a few times. J is TRBJ2-7 and V is TRBV30; TRBD2 matches at 8 bases. CDR1 and CDR2 (germline): GTSNPN, SVGIG (reference sequence). The CDR3 length is 12 residues. V trimming: 2 bases; J trimming: 6 bases; junction bases outside the gene matches: 3. CDR3 region: CAWSPGGGEQYF. CDR3 DNA: TGTGCCTGGAGTCCGGGAGGGGGCGAGCAGTACTTC.

This chain connects TRBV5-1 to TRBJ2-1; 12 positions match TRBD2. Unmatched junction bases numbered 7, after V lost 7 bases and J lost 5 bases. Germline lookup yields CDR1 SGHRS and CDR2 YFSETQ. The CDR3 spans 15 residues. The chain's CDR3 is CASFLRTSGNNEQFF. DNA of the CDR3: TGCGCCAGCTTCCTTCGGACTAGCGGGAACAATGAGCAGTTCTTC.

The V call is TRBV15, the J call TRBJ1-2; D is undetermined. The CDR3 length is 11 residues. Germline CDR1 is LNHNV and CDR2 is YYDKDF (reference sequence). Deletions cut 4 bases from V and 4 bases from J, with 4 bases between. CDR3 sequence: CATSILYGYTF. CDR3 in DNA: TGTGCCACCAGCATCCTCTATGGCTACACCTTC. Full variable domain (remainder filled in from reference TRBV15 and TRBJ1-2): DAMVIQNPRYQVTQFGKPVTLSCSQTLNHNVMYWYQQKSSQAPKLLFHYYDKDFNNEADTPDNFQSRRPNTSFCFLDIRSPGLGDTAMYLCATSILYGYTFGSGTRLTVV.

V and J are TRBV5-5 and TRBJ1-6; D call uncertain. This CDR3 comprises 16 residues. The V end lost 0 bases, the J end lost 7 bases, and 14 bases lay between the germline ends. Per germline, CDR1 SGHKS and CDR2 YYEKEE (reference sequence). CDR3 in amino acids: CASSLDLRTRNSPLHF. The CDR3 DNA reads TGTGCCAGCAGCTTGGATCTTAGGACCAGGAATTCACCCCTCCACTTT.

Ten or more counts support this clonotype. V is TRBV12-3 or TRBV12-4 and J is TRBJ1-1; the D is unclear. Trimming shortened V by 3 bases and J by 0 bases, and 8 bases separated the two germline ends. The CDR3 loop spans 14 amino acids. CDR3 protein: CASSLNSLNTEAFF. DNA of the CDR3: TGTGCCAGCAGTTTGAACAGTTTGAACACTGAAGCTTTCTTT.

This chain uses TRBV29-1 with TRBJ1-1, with 8 bases aligning to TRBD1. The CDR3 extends over 12 amino acids. Trimming at V came to 7 bases and at J to 1 base, leaving 2 bases not matched to a gene. Germline CDR1 SQVTM, CDR2 ANQGSEA. CDR3 DNA: TGCAGCGCCGGGACAGGGAACACTGAAGCTTTCTTT. It specifies CSAGTGNTEAFF.

J is TRBJ2-5 and V is TRBV20-1; possible D gene TRBD1, 7 bases. This CDR3 region has 15 residues. Germline CDR1 reads DFQATT; CDR2 reads SNEGSKA (reference sequence). V lost 6 bases, J lost 5 bases, and 22 bases lay in between. The DNA for the CDR3 is TGCAGTGCGGAGGGGGCCGGGCTCCCAAGGGAGACCCAGTACTTC. This sequence encodes CSAEGAGLPRETQYF.

This rearrangement joins TRBV29-1 to TRBJ1-1; tentative D call: TRBD1 (6 bases). The CDR3 loop spans 14 amino acids. Germline lookup yields CDR1 SQVTM and CDR2 ANQGSEA. V was shortened by 7 bases and J by 1 base, with 16 bases between the two germline ends. In DNA form, the CDR3 reads TGCAGCGCCCTCTGGGGGCAGGCGAACACTGAAGCTTTCTTT. Translating it yields CSALWGQANTEAFF. Filled out from reference TRBV29-1 and TRBJ1-1, the complete variable domain reads SAVISQKPSRDICQRGTSLTIQCQVDSQVTMMFWYRQQPGQSLTLIATANQGSEATYESGFVIDKFPISRPNLTFSTLTVSNMSPEDSSIYLCSALWGQANTEAFFGQGTRLTVV.

V is TRBV11-2 and J is TRBJ2-3, with 7 bases fitting TRBD2. V was pared by 1 base and J by 2 bases, with 3 bases of the junction left unmatched. Germline CDR1 SGHAT, CDR2 FQNNGV. The CDR3 has 15 residues. The CDR3 loop reads CASSLGLADTDTQYF. DNA for the CDR3: TGTGCCAGCAGCTTAGGGCTAGCGGACACAGATACGCAGTATTTT.

Of note for this clonotype: The missing conserved phenylalanine or tryptophan at the end of this CDR3 makes a read error likely. The DNA is left out, because the CDR3 cannot be placed on it with certainty; the CDR3 is given as TCRdb lists it. The genes are TRBV21-1 and TRBJ1-6; no check of the table's D call, TRBD1, against the DNA was made. TRBV21-1 is tagged as a pseudogene. The CDR3 spans 19 residues, counting both ends. CDR3 amino acids: CASSKALVGQGPDNSPLHS.

This clonotype was counted ten times or more. The chain links TRBV29-1 to TRBJ1-1, with 8 bases that match TRBD1. CDR1 SQVTM and CDR2 ANQGSEA come from the germline V gene. Trimming cost V 6 bases and J 0 bases; bases outside gene matches: 6. CDR3 size: 14 residues. The chain's CDR3 is CSVTTGVMNTEAFF. In nucleotides, the CDR3 is TGCAGCGTCACGACAGGGGTTATGAACACTGAAGCTTTCTTT.

The chain recombines TRBV29-1 with TRBJ2-1, with 10 bases fitting TRBD2. CDR3 length: 17 residues. The germline gives CDR1 SQVTM, CDR2 ANQGSEA. V shed 1 base and J 3 bases; nucleotides not matched to a gene: 9. CDR3 sequence: CSVEGRDGLAVYNEQFF. In DNA, the CDR3 is TGCAGCGTTGAAGGCCGTGATGGACTAGCGGTCTACAATGAGCAGTTCTTC.

CDR3 protein: CASSEGLADTDTQYF. The CDR3 DNA follows: TGTGCCAGCAGTGAGGGACTAGCGGACACAGATACGCAGTATTTT. This chain connects TRBV6-4 to TRBJ2-3; 11 bases fit TRBD2. This CDR3 spans 15 amino acids. Germline loops: CDR1 MRHNA, CDR2 SNTAGT. V shed 3 bases and J 2 bases; nucleotides not matched to a gene: 1.

The J gene is TRBJ2-7, the V gene TRBV10-2; tentative D call: TRBD1 (6 bases). This CDR3 is built from 14 residues. Trimming stripped 3 bases from V and 2 bases from J, with 11 bases between. Germline lookup yields CDR1 WSHSY and CDR2 SAAADI. The CDR3 DNA reads TGCGCCAGCAGTGACCCGCCAGGGGCCTACGAGCAGTACTTC. As protein: CASSDPPGAYEQYF.